Listed here are 4 T cell receptor beta chains from one sample, sequenced in a study of cytomegalovirus exposure and HLA in healthy donors. Method: immunoSEQ multiplex PCR; TCRdb's copy keeps in-frame clones and lacks some. The repertoire includes some 98,000 clones, roughly 90% of them detected once, and under 6.5% sits in the top ten. Sequenced input: PBMCs. Source of these receptors: a man aged 18 to 29 in good health and CMV-seropositive.

Regarding this clone: A much larger clone lies one base from this, so it may be a read error. The genes are TRBV7-3 and TRBJ1-2; 9 positions agree with TRBD1. Germline loops: CDR1 SGHTA, CDR2 FQGTGA. The CDR3 runs 14 residues. Here the CDR3 DNA reads TGTGCCAGCAGCTCCACAGGGGGCGGTCGTGGCCACACCTTC. Its protein is CASSSTGGGRGHTF.

This clone was recorded once. The chain uses TRBV7-2 and TRBJ2-1, with unresolved D. Per germline, CDR1 SGHTA and CDR2 FQGNSA. V was shortened by 5 bases and J by 1 base, with 3 bases between the two germline ends. The CDR3 is 12 amino acids. CDR3 bases: TGTGCCAGCAGCGTATCCTACAATGAGCAGTTCTTC. Translated: CASSVSYNEQFF.

The chain uses TRBV13 and TRBJ2-5; 10 bases are shared with TRBD1. CDR3 length: 15 amino acids. V dropped 2 bases and J dropped 5; count of bases not matched to a gene: 5. Germline V gene lookup returns CDR1 PRHDT and CDR2 FYEKMQ (reference sequence). CDR3 nucleotide sequence: TGTGCCAGCAGCTTAAGGGACAGGGGACCGGAGACCCAGTACTTC. It specifies CASSLRDRGPETQYF.

The chain is built from TRBV7-3 and TRBJ1-6; D not certain. The CDR3 contains 11 residues. Trimming took off 6 bases at V and 13 bases at J, with 10 bases between the two ends. From germline, CDR1 is SGHTA and CDR2 FQGTGA. The CDR3 region is CASSRRTPLHF. The DNA of the CDR3 is TGTGCCAGCAGTAGAAGGACTCCCCTCCACTTT.